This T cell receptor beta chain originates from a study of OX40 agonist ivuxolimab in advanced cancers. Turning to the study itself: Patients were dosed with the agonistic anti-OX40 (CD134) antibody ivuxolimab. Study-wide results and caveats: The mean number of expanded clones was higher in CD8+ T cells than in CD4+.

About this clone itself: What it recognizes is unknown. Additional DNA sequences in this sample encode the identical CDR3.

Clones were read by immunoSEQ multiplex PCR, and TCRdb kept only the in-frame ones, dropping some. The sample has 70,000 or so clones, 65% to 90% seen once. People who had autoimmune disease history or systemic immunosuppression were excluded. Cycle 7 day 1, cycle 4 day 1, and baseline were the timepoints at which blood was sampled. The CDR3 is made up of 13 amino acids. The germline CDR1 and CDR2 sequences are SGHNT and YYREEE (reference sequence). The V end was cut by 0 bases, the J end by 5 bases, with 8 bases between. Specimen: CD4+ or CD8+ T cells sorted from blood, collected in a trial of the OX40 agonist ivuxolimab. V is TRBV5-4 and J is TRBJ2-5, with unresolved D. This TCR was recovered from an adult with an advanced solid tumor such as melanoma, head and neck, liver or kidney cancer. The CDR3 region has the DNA TGTGCCAGCAGCTTGGATAAATACGAGACCCAGTACTTC. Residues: CASSLDKYETQYF.